This passage covers 10 T cell receptor beta chains from one sample sequenced in a study of CD8 T cells in ankylosing spondylitis. MiXCR, run by TCRdb on the 5' RACE reads, gives a single entry per CDR3 protein. The data show 340,000 or so distinct CDR3 sequences, roughly 14% seen once. The sample taken for sequencing was blood, either unsorted or a sorted T cell fraction (not recorded which). Every receptor here comes from a male donor with ankylosing spondylitis or in good health (not recorded which).

This clonotype was recorded at least ten times. Here the CDR3 reads CASSLGVTGGTEAFF. The CDR3 bases are TGTGCCAGCAGTTTAGGCGTCACCGGAGGCACTGAAGCTTTCTTT. This chain connects TRBV12-3 or TRBV12-4 to TRBJ1-1; D remains ambiguous. The length of the CDR3 is 15 residues. Between the trimmed V and J ends, which lost 1 base and 4 bases, there was a span of 13 bases.

This clonotype was observed a handful of times. The chain recombines TRBV11-2 with TRBJ2-7, with unresolved D. CDR3 length: 15 amino acids. V was pared by 3 bases and J by 0 bases, with 12 bases between. Looked up from germline, CDR1 is SGHAT and CDR2 is FQNNGV. The CDR3 region is CASSFNWRSSYEQYF. As DNA, the CDR3 is TGTGCCAGCAGCTTTAACTGGCGGAGCTCCTACGAGCAGTACTTC.

V is TRBV20-1 and J is TRBJ2-7, with 9 bases fitting TRBD1. CDR1 and CDR2 (germline): DFQATT, SNEGSKA (reference sequence). V trimming: 5 bases; J trimming: 5 bases; junction bases outside the gene matches: 4. The CDR3 loop spans 12 amino acids. The chain's CDR3 is CSAGGTGHEQYF. The CDR3 bases are TGCAGTGCTGGAGGGACAGGGCACGAGCAGTACTTC.

This clonotype was picked up a small number of times. J is TRBJ2-3 and V is TRBV12-3 or TRBV12-4; TRBD2 matches 7 bases. V trimming: 2 bases; J trimming: 1 base; junction bases outside the gene matches: 9. CDR3 length: 17 residues. CDR3 sequence: CASSLISLAGGTDTQYF. The DNA for the CDR3 is TGTGCCAGCAGTTTAATTTCGTTGGCGGGAGGCACAGATACGCAGTATTTT.

This clonotype was seen ten or more times. CDR3 bases: TGCGCCAGCAGCTTTGACAGTAACACTGAAGCTTTCTTT. Translated, it gives CASSFDSNTEAFF. The chain couples TRBV5-1 to TRBJ1-1, with D maybe TRBD1 (5 bases). CDR1 and CDR2 (germline): SGHRS, YFSETQ. CDR3 length: 13 residues. V dropped 2 bases and J dropped 2 bases, with 7 bases sitting between them.

The J gene is TRBJ1-1, the V gene TRBV12-3 or TRBV12-4, with D hard to call. Trimming stripped 10 bases from V and 5 bases from J, with 14 bases between. The CDR3 has 12 residues. The DNA for the CDR3 is TGTGCCACAGGTCCCCGAGAAACTGAAGCTTTCTTT. This gives the protein CATGPRETEAFF.

This clonotype appeared a few times. This chain joins TRBV29-1 and TRBJ1-1; D remains unclear. Trimming removed 5 bases at V and 0 bases at J, with 10 bases between. CDR1 and CDR2 (germline): SQVTM, ANQGSEA. The CDR3 spans 13 residues. The CDR3 sequence: CSVQTAMNTEAFF. In DNA form, the CDR3 reads TGCAGCGTTCAGACGGCGATGAACACTGAAGCTTTCTTT.

This clonotype showed up many times. The chain recombines TRBV7-2 with TRBJ2-1; 8 bases align to TRBD2. CDR3 length: 18 amino acids. CDR1 is SGHTA and CDR2 is FQGNSA in the germline V gene. V was pared by 2 bases and J by 4 bases, with 13 bases of the junction left unmatched. CDR3 amino acids: CASSLQIAGGYVYNEQFF. CDR3 in DNA: TGTGCCAGCAGCTTACAGATTGCGGGAGGATACGTTTACAATGAGCAGTTCTTC.

Only a few counts were recorded for this clonotype. V usage is TRBV18 and J usage is TRBJ1-2; D gene unclear. CDR3 size: 13 residues. Germline CDR1 is KGHSH and CDR2 is LQKENI. Trimming took 3 bases from V and 0 from J, leaving 5 bases between them. The CDR3 region has the DNA TGTGCCAGCTCACCGGAGGCTAACTATGGCTACACCTTC. Translation: CASSPEANYGYTF.

J is TRBJ2-2 and V is TRBV7-9; 7 nucleotides agree with TRBD2. Germline values: CDR1 SEHNR, CDR2 FQNEAQ (reference sequence). This CDR3 region has 16 residues. V shed 5 bases and J 4 bases; nucleotides not matched to a gene: 10. The CDR3 region is CASSPPGTTTTGELFF. In DNA form, the CDR3 reads TGTGCCAGCAGCCCTCCCGGGACTACAACCACCGGGGAGCTGTTTTTT. Based on the CDR3 plus reference TRBV7-9 and TRBJ2-2, the full variable domain is DTGVSQNPRHKITKRGQNVTFRCDPISEHNRLYWYRQTLGQGPEFLTYFQNEAQLEKSRLLSDRFSAERPKGSFSTLEIQRTEQGDSAMYLCASSPPGTTTTGELFFGEGSRLTVL.